This T cell receptor (beta chain) was documented in a study of blood T cell repertoires in COVID-19. Germline lookup yields CDR1 SGHNT and CDR2 YYREEE (reference sequence). The CDR3 runs to 16 residues. The V and J ends lost 3 bases and 7 bases, in that order; junction bases with no gene match: 10. Original processing notes: Estimates of nucleated cell counts were drawn from the amplification of reference gene primers. Libraries were prepared by immunoSEQ multiplex PCR; TCRdb keeps only in-frame clonotypes and omits some of them. V, J and clone size reflect that table, while D and trimming were determined from the DNA. The sample has 150,000 to 200,000 clones; approximately 80% are singletons.

The clonotype comes from a woman older than 75 with COVID-19, enrolled during active disease. The chain joins TRBV5-4 to TRBJ1-6, with 7 positions matching TRBD1. Sequenced input: peripheral blood. CDR3 nucleotides: TGTGCCAGCAGCTCCCACGGGACAGTTTGGAATTCACCCCTCCACTTT. Translating gives CASSSHGTVWNSPLHF.